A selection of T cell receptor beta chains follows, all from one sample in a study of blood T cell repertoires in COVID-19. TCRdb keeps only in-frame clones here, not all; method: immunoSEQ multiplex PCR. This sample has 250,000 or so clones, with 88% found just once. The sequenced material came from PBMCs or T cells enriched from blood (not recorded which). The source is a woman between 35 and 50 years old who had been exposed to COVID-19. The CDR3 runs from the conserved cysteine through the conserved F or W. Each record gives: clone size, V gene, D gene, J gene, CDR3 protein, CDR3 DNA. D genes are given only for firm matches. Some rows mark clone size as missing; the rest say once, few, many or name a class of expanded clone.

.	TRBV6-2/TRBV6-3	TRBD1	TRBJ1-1	CASSPDRFSENTEAFF	TGTGCCAGCAGTCCGGACAGGTTTTCCGAGAACACTGAAGCTTTCTTT
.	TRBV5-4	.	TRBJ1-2	CASSFVGRGGYTF	TGTGCCAGCAGCTTTGTGGGCCGTGGGGGCTACACCTTC
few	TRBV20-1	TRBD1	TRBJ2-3	CSASSVMQGGTDTQYF	TGCAGTGCTAGTTCCGTAATGCAGGGGGGCACAGATACGCAGTATTTT
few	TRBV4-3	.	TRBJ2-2	CASSQFKASVAGELFF	TGCGCCAGCAGCCAATTCAAGGCTAGTGTCGCCGGGGAGCTGTTTTTT
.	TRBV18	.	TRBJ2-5	CASSPEEETQYF	TGTGCCAGCTCACCAGAGGAAGAGACCCAGTACTTC
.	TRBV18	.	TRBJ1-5	CASSPWGAGGNQPQHF	TGTGCCAGCTCACCATGGGGGGCGGGAGGTAATCAGCCCCAGCATTTT
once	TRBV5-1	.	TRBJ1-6	CASSLSGSSYNSPLHF	TGTGCCAGCAGCTTGTCGGGGAGCTCCTATAATTCACCCCTCCACTTT
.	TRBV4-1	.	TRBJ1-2	CASSLNDVRFNNGYTF	TGCGCCAGCAGCCTGAATGATGTCAGGTTTAACAATGGCTACACCTTC
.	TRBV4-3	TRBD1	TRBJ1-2	CASSQDFLTGNYGYTF	TGCGCCAGCAGCCAAGATTTTTTGACAGGGAACTATGGCTACACCTTC
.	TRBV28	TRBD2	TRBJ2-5	CASSNRGLARSQETQYF	TGTGCCAGCAGTAACCGGGGACTAGCGAGAAGCCAAGAGACCCAGTACTTC
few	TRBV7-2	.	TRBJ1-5	CASSLGARQPQHF	TGTGCCAGCAGCTTAGGGGCACGTCAGCCCCAGCATTTT
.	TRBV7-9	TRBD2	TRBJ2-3	CASSLGLARSTDTQYF	TGTGCCAGCAGCTTAGGACTAGCAAGAAGCACAGATACGCAGTATTTT
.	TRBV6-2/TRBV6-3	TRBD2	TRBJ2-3	CASSYLLSSGAADTQYF	TGTGCCAGCAGTTATCTACTGTCTAGCGGGGCCGCAGATACGCAGTATTTT
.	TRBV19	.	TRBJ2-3	CASSMRGGGTDTQYF	TGTGCCAGTAGTATGAGGGGAGGAGGCACAGATACGCAGTATTTT
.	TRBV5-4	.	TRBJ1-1	CASSFVGSRRTEAFF	TGTGCCAGCAGCTTCGTAGGGTCGCGGAGGACTGAAGCTTTCTTT
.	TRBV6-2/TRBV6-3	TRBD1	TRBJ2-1	CASSSGQVVYEQFF	TGTGCCAGCAGTTCGGGACAGGTTGTCTATGAGCAGTTCTTC
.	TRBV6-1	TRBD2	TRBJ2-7	CASSGSTKGRLAGGPEEQYF	TGTGCCAGCAGTGGCTCAACCAAAGGGAGACTAGCGGGGGGCCCTGAGGAGCAGTACTTC
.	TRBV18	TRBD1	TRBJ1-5	CASSPLGQGSNQPQHF	TGTGCCAGCTCACCCTTGGGACAGGGAAGCAATCAGCCCCAGCATTTT
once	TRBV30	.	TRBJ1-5	CAWSVSTNQPQHF	TGTGCCTGGAGTGTCTCTACCAATCAGCCCCAGCATTTT
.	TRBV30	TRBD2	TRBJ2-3	CAWSGTSGGPDTQYF	TGTGCCTGGAGTGGGACTAGCGGGGGGCCAGATACGCAGTATTTT
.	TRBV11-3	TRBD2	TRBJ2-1	CASSFGTSVNEQFF	TGTGCCAGCAGCTTCGGGACTAGCGTGAATGAGCAGTTCTTC
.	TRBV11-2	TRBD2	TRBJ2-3	CASRGGLAMGTQYF	TGTGCCAGCAGGGGGGGACTAGCGATGGGTACGCAGTATTTT
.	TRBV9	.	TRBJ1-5	CASSEGGVRNQPQHF	TGTGCCAGCAGCGAGGGGGGGGTACGCAATCAGCCCCAGCATTTT
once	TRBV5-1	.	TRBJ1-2	CASSPDKNYGYTF	TGTGCCAGCAGCCCGGACAAGAACTATGGCTACACCTTC
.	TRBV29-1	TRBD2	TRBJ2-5	CSVEDLAGRQETQYF	TGCAGCGTTGAGGATCTAGCGGGGCGCCAAGAGACCCAGTACTTC
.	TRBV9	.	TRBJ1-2	CASSANSWGVVENGYTF	TGTGCCAGCAGCGCGAATTCCTGGGGGGTTGTCGAAAATGGCTACACCTTC
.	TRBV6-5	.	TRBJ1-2	CASSYSGQTYGYTF	TGTGCCAGCAGTTACTCGGGGCAAACATATGGCTACACCTTC